The 9 T cell receptor beta chains below come from one sample, sequenced in a study of CD8 T cells in ankylosing spondylitis. Study results and caveats: Made up of eight highly homologous variants, a TCR beta motif appeared characteristic of ankylosing spondylitis blood.

In TCRdb, the 5' RACE reads were re-called with MiXCR into one record per CDR3 protein. This repertoire shows more than 650,000 distinct CDR3 sequences, approximately 10% found once; its top ten account for approximately 0.51%. Which antigens these TCRs recognize remains unknown. Source material: blood, either unsorted or a sorted T cell fraction (not recorded which). Every receptor here comes from a male donor with ankylosing spondylitis.

This chain links TRBV6-5 with TRBJ1-2; no clear D gene. Germline loops: CDR1 MNHEY, CDR2 SVGAGI. The CDR3 is 16 amino acids. The germline V and J ends were trimmed by 0 bases and 3 bases, with 14 bases remaining between them. Written as DNA, the CDR3 is TGTGCCAGCAGTTACTCGATGGGCAGACTGTACTATGGCTACACCTTC. It encodes CASSYSMGRLYYGYTF.

This clonotype was counted ten times or more. V and J are TRBV9 and TRBJ2-2; D is tentatively TRBD1 or TRBD2 (5 bases each). Deletions cut 6 bases from V and 1 base from J, with 13 bases between. This CDR3 spans 15 amino acids. The V gene's germline CDR1 is SGDLS and CDR2 YYNGEE. CDR3 nucleotide sequence: TGTGCCAGCACCGAGAGGGGAGAGAACACCGGGGAGCTGTTTTTT. This codes for CASTERGENTGELFF. Variable domain in full (rest from reference TRBV9 and TRBJ2-2): DSGVTQTPKHLITATGQRVTLRCSPRSGDLSVYWYQQSLDQGLQFLIQYYNGEERAKGNILERFSAQQFPDLHSELNLSSLELGDSALYFCASTERGENTGELFFGEGSRLTVL.

This clonotype has ten or more counts. This chain joins TRBV29-1 and TRBJ2-2; 8 bases agree with TRBD2. The ends lost 6 bases at V and 2 bases at J; junction bases unmatched: 5. CDR3 length equals 14 residues. Germline assignment: CDR1 SQVTM and CDR2 ANQGSEA. CDR3 nucleotides: TGCAGCGTGCGAGGGACTAGTAACACCGGGGAGCTGTTTTTT. Amino acid sequence: CSVRGTSNTGELFF.

The chain couples TRBV20-1 to TRBJ2-1, with 8 bases fitting TRBD2. Germline CDR1 reads DFQATT; CDR2 reads SNEGSKA (reference sequence). The CDR3 is 19 residues long. V gave up 3 bases and J gave up 4 bases; unmatched junction bases: 20. DNA of the CDR3: TGCAGTGCTAGGATCCCACCGGGCGGGAGGCACGTAGGGTACAATGAGCAGTTCTTC. Translation: CSARIPPGGRHVGYNEQFF.

This clonotype was counted between two and nine times. The chain combines TRBV20-1 with TRBJ2-7; D is uncertain. Germline CDR1 DFQATT, CDR2 SNEGSKA (reference sequence). Trimming pared 5 bases from V and 0 bases from J, leaving 14 bases between. The CDR3 is 14 residues long. CDR3 protein: CSAETPWGSYEQYF. In nucleotides, the CDR3 is TGCAGTGCTGAAACGCCCTGGGGCTCCTACGAGCAGTACTTC.

The V gene is TRBV24-1, the J gene TRBJ1-1; no firm D call. Looked up from germline, CDR1 is KGHDR and CDR2 is SFDVKD. This CDR3 spans 13 amino acids. V lost 9 bases, J lost 4 bases, and 14 bases lay in between. The CDR3 sequence: CATSPAGITEAFF. The CDR3 DNA reads as TGTGCCACCTCACCAGCGGGGATCACTGAAGCTTTCTTT.

Only a few counts were recorded for this clonotype. V gene TRBV20-1 combines with J gene TRBJ2-7; D unresolved. The V gene lost 3 bases and the J gene lost 5 bases, with 8 bases spanning the gap. This CDR3 region has 11 residues. The germline V gene has CDR1 DFQATT and CDR2 SNEGSKA (reference sequence). The CDR3 loop reads CSARAVDEQYF. For the CDR3, the DNA is TGCAGTGCTAGGGCGGTAGACGAGCAGTACTTC.

A few counts support this clonotype. The chain combines TRBV5-1 with TRBJ2-5; no definite D call. V shed 4 bases and J shed 5 bases, with 12 bases lying between them. The CDR3 extends over 13 amino acids. The germline gives CDR1 SGHRS, CDR2 YFSETQ. The CDR3 DNA sequence: TGCGCCAGCAGCCCGGTGGGGTCGGAGACCCAGTACTTC. This codes for CASSPVGSETQYF.

This clonotype turned up a few times. This sequence joins TRBV9 and TRBJ2-3; 12 nucleotides match TRBD2. Germline assignment: CDR1 SGDLS and CDR2 YYNGEE. J lost 1 base, V lost 1 base, and 7 bases had no gene match. CDR3 length: 18 amino acids. CDR3 coding DNA: TGTGCCAGCAGCGTAAACCCGCGACTAGCGGGAGGCACAGATACGCAGTATTTT. It yields the protein CASSVNPRLAGGTDTQYF.